This TCR beta chain was captured by sequencing in a study of CD8 T cells in Susac syndrome. Study results and caveats: The study's TCR sequencing and HLA analysis covered a relatively small number of individuals, and the study acknowledged this.

From blood CD8+ and CD4+ T cells, the TCR beta chain was sequenced. V dropped 6 bases and J dropped 3 bases, with 6 bases sitting between them. Germline V gene lookup returns CDR1 LGHDT and CDR2 YNNKEL (reference sequence). This CDR3 is built from 11 residues. This clonotype was picked up a small number of times. Its specificity is unknown. RNA amounts of roughly 0.45 to 1 ug underwent reverse transcription with random hexamers. The TCR beta CDR3 was amplified by immunoSEQ multiplex PCR across 54 Vbeta, 13 Jbeta. TCRdb fed the immunoSEQ multiplex PCR reads into MiXCR, producing one record per CDR3 protein. The table lists about 200,000 distinct CDR3 sequences, 90% to 95% of them singletons.

Material for sequencing was CD4+ T cells from PBMCs. The V call is TRBV3-1, the J call TRBJ2-7, with a weak D call TRBD1 (5 bases). This TCR derives from a human donor in good health. CDR3 loop: CASRQGYEQYF. In nucleotides, the CDR3 is TGTGCCAGCAGGCAGGGCTACGAGCAGTACTTC.